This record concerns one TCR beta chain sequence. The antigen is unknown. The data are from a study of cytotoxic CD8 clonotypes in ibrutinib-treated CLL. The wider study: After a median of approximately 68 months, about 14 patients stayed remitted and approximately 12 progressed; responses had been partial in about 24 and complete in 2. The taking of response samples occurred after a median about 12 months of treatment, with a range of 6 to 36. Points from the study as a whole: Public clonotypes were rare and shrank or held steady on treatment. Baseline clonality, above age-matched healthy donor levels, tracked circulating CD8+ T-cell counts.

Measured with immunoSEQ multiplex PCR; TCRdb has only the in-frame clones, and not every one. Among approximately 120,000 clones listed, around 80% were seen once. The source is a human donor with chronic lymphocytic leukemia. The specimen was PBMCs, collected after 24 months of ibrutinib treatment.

CDR3 sequence: CASSLKGNTEAFF. The CDR3, as DNA: TGTGCCAGCAGCTTAAAAGGGAACACTGAAGCTTTCTTT. This rearrangement joins TRBV11-3 to TRBJ1-1; D is unresolved. V was pared by 2 bases and J by 1 base, with 5 bases between. Germline V lookup: CDR1 SGHNT, CDR2 YENEEA. The CDR3 extends over 13 amino acids.